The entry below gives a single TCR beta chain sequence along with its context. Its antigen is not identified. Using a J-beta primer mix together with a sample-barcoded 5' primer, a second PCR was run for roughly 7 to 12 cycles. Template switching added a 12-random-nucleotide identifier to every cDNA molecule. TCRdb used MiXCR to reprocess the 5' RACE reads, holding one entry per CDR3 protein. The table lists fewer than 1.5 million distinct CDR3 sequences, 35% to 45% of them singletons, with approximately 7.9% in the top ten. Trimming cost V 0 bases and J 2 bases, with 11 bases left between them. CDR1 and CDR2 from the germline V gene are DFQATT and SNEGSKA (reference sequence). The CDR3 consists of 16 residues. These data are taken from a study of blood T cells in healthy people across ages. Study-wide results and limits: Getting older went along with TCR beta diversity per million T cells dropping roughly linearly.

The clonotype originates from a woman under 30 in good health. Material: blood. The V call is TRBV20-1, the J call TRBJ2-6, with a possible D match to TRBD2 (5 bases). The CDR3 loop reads CSAREFSGTGANVLTF. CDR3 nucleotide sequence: TGCAGTGCTAGAGAATTTTCGGGAACTGGGGCCAACGTCCTGACTTTC.